This T cell receptor (beta chain) was recovered during a study of blood T cell repertoires in COVID-19. On the study more broadly: Material from acute and convalescent COVID-19 was sourced from the United States, Italy and Spain. PBMCs, B-cell-depleted T cells, or T cells were the source of the cDNA or gDNA that made up the material.

Methods used by the authors: It was from reference gene primer amplification that nucleated cell counts were estimated. Repertoires were generated with immunoSEQ multiplex PCR, while TCRdb's copy carries only in-frame clones and drops some. The DNA was the basis for D and trimming; V, J and clone size are from that table. The data contain under 200,000 clones, around 80% of them singletons. This CDR3 comprises 14 residues. Germline V lookup: CDR1 SGHKS, CDR2 YYEKEE (reference sequence). The J segment lost 7 bases and the V segment lost 0 bases, leaving 5 bases of the junction unmatched. This clone came up a few times.

This sequence joins TRBV5-5 and TRBJ1-2, with 8 bases identical to TRBD1. The receptor's source is a man between 65 and 85 years old with active or convalescent COVID-19. Sequencing was done on a sample of peripheral blood. The CDR3 DNA sequence: TGTGCCAGCAGCTTGGCCAATACAGGGGGTGGCTACACCTTC. Residues: CASSLANTGGGYTF.